The 6 T cell receptor beta chains below all came from one sample that was sequenced in a study of cytomegalovirus exposure and HLA in healthy donors. The PCR contained 60 Vbeta and 13 Jbeta primers. Sequencing was performed with immunoSEQ multiplex PCR; in TCRdb, only in-frame clones are kept and a portion is missing. The sample has over 150,000 clones, 70% to 75% seen once; the top ten hold around 3%. Sequencing input: PBMCs. The receptors shown here come from a male donor in good health and CMV-seronegative.

This clone was detected a few times. The chain employs TRBV7-2 and TRBJ2-2; 11 bases agree with TRBD2. The germline V gene has CDR1 SGHTA and CDR2 FQGNSA. Trimming removed 2 bases from V and 2 bases from J; junction bases left unmatched: 1. This CDR3 contains 16 residues. The CDR3 region is CASSLTSGSNTGELFF. CDR3 in DNA: TGTGCCAGCAGCTTAACTAGCGGGAGCAACACCGGGGAGCTGTTTTTT.

This clone was detected only a few times. The chain couples TRBV5-1 to TRBJ2-5; no clear D. This CDR3 region has 13 residues. With 4 bases removed from V and 1 base from J, the gap between germline ends came to 8 bases. Germline lookup yields CDR1 SGHRS and CDR2 YFSETQ. CDR3 bases: TGCGCCAGCAGCGCGGCCGTCCAAGAGACCCAGTACTTC. Translation gives CASSAAVQETQYF.

This rearrangement joins TRBV6-1 to TRBJ1-6; possible D gene TRBD1, 6 bases. Germline CDR1 is MNHNS and CDR2 is SASEGT. Trimming removed 5 bases at V and 7 bases at J, with 12 bases between. The CDR3 covers 14 residues. The CDR3 nucleotides are TGTGCCAGCAGTCCGGGACAAATAAATTCACCCCTCCACTTT. Residues: CASSPGQINSPLHF.

The chain is built from TRBV7-3 and TRBJ1-1; D gene unclear. Germline CDR1 is SGHTA and CDR2 is FQGTGA. V was cut by 1 base and J by 4 bases, with 16 bases left in between. This CDR3 is built from 16 residues. The CDR3 DNA reads TGTGCCAGCAGCTTAAATGGGTTGGGGAGTAGCACTGAAGCTTTCTTT. This gives the protein CASSLNGLGSSTEAFF.

CDR3 sequence (DNA): TGCGCCAGCAGCCAAGAAAAATGGGTACTAGCGGGAGGCGATACGCAGTATTTT. It translates to CASSQEKWVLAGGDTQYF. The gene calls are TRBV4-3 and TRBJ2-3; 12 bases map to TRBD2. This CDR3 has 18 amino acids. The junction had 10 bases not matched to a gene; V was cut back by 0 bases and J by 6 bases. In germline, CDR1 is LGHNA, CDR2 YSLEER.

In this sample, this clone turned up a few times. V is TRBV10-3 and J is TRBJ1-2; weak D call: TRBD1 (6 bases). Germline-derived CDR1 and CDR2 are ENHRY and SYGVKD. The CDR3 sequence is 14 residues long. Trimming cost V 4 bases and J 0 bases, with 9 bases left between them. As DNA, the CDR3 is TGTGCCATCAGTGTCAGGGGCACTAACTATGGCTACACCTTC. It specifies CAISVRGTNYGYTF.